This entry lists 32 T cell receptor beta chains sequenced from one sample in a study of blood T cell repertoires in COVID-19. Generated by immunoSEQ multiplex PCR, the TCRdb table keeps only in-frame clones and is missing some. Seen here are more than 85,000 clones, roughly 80% observed once, and the top ten hold 15%. The sequenced sample consisted of peripheral blood. The receptor source for this set is a woman of 80 years or more with acute or convalescent COVID-19.

The chain is built from TRBV7-2 and TRBJ2-1; 10 bases match TRBD2. Germline V gene sequence: CDR1 SGHTA, CDR2 FQGNSA. This CDR3 has 16 residues. The junction had 13 bases not matched to a gene; V was cut back by 2 bases and J by 12 bases. CDR3 in DNA: TGTGCCAGCAGCTTAAATCCGGGACTAGCGACCGGAGGGCAGTTCTTC. Translation: CASSLNPGLATGGQFF.

The chain is built from TRBV9 and TRBJ2-3; 8 nucleotides agree with TRBD2. The CDR3 has 15 residues. Germline lookup yields CDR1 SGDLS and CDR2 YYNGEE. Trimming cost V 4 bases and J 4 bases; bases outside gene matches: 8. CDR3 in amino acids: CASSSAGLEADTQYF. The CDR3, as DNA: TGTGCCAGCAGCTCAGCGGGACTAGAGGCAGATACGCAGTATTTT.

This rearrangement joins TRBV2 to TRBJ2-6; unclear D gene. Per germline, CDR1 SNHLY and CDR2 FYNNEI. The CDR3 is 12 amino acids. V was pared by 6 bases and J by 4 bases, with 4 bases between. Here the CDR3 DNA reads TGTGCCAGCAGGGGCGGGGCCAACGTCCTGACTTTC. This sequence encodes CASRGGANVLTF.

This chain uses TRBV24-1 with TRBJ2-1; 11 bases agree with TRBD2. The CDR3 has 16 residues. From germline, CDR1 is KGHDR and CDR2 SFDVKD. V shed 3 bases, J shed 4 bases, and the junction held 4 bases outside the gene matches. In nucleotides, the CDR3 is TGTGCCACCAGTGATGTCGGGACTAGCGGATACAATGAGCAGTTCTTC. Amino acids: CATSDVGTSGYNEQFF.

V is TRBV3-1 (or the pseudogene TRBV3-2) and J is TRBJ2-2; 9 positions agree with TRBD2. Germline CDR1 and CDR2: LGHDT and YNNKEL (reference sequence). V trimming: 4 bases; J trimming: 3 bases; junction bases outside the gene matches: 6. This CDR3 spans 16 amino acids. The CDR3 bases are TGTGCCAGCAGCCGGAGATCTAGCGGGGACACCGGGGAGCTGTTTTTT. Its translation: CASSRRSSGDTGELFF.

The chain is built from TRBV9 and TRBJ2-1; no definite D call. The V and J ends lost 0 bases and 0 bases respectively, with 10 bases between them. This CDR3 region has 16 residues. The V gene's germline CDR1 is SGDLS and CDR2 YYNGEE. CDR3 sequence reads: CASSVGEASSYNEQFF. As DNA, the CDR3 is TGTGCCAGCAGCGTAGGAGAGGCGAGCTCCTACAATGAGCAGTTCTTC. The full variable domain, in which reference TRBV9 and TRBJ2-1 provide the parts outside the CDR3, is DSGVTQTPKHLITATGQRVTLRCSPRSGDLSVYWYQQSLDQGLQFLIQYYNGEERAKGNILERFSAQQFPDLHSELNLSSLELGDSALYFCASSVGEASSYNEQFFGPGTRLTVL.

V is TRBV19 and J is TRBJ2-1, with 11 bases lining up with TRBD2. Germline lookup yields CDR1 LNHDA and CDR2 SQIVND (reference sequence). The CDR3 loop spans 17 amino acids. V was pared by 1 base and J by 4 bases, with 6 bases of the junction left unmatched. CDR3 sequence reads: CASSIGLAGPVYNEQFF. The CDR3 nucleotides read TGTGCCAGTAGTATAGGACTAGCGGGGCCCGTTTACAATGAGCAGTTCTTC.

The V and J genes are TRBV6-5 and TRBJ1-5, with 8 positions matching TRBD1. Per germline, CDR1 MNHEY and CDR2 SVGAGI. V lost 7 bases and J lost 7; bases outside the gene matches: 9. The CDR3 is 14 amino acids. The DNA for the CDR3 is TGTGCCAGCAACGTCCAGGGGGCGGGACAGCCCCAGCATTTT. Its protein is CASNVQGAGQPQHF.

V gene TRBV28 combines with J gene TRBJ1-6; TRBD1 matches 9 bases. The ends lost 2 bases at V and 7 bases at J; junction bases unmatched: 0. Germline assignment: CDR1 MDHEN and CDR2 SYDVKM. There are 14 residues in the CDR3. DNA for the CDR3: TGTGCCAGCAGTTTAGGACAGGGGAATTCACCCCTCCACTTT. This codes for CASSLGQGNSPLHF.

The rearrangement links TRBV25-1 to TRBJ1-2, with D unresolved. The ends were cut back, 2 bases at V and 4 bases at J, with 8 bases in the middle. Looked up from germline, CDR1 is MGHDK and CDR2 is SYGVNS. The CDR3 is 13 residues long. CDR3 residues: CASSEGGSYGYTF. CDR3 DNA sequence: TGTGCCAGCAGTGAAGGCGGGTCCTATGGCTACACCTTC.

The V and J genes are TRBV3-1 (or the pseudogene TRBV3-2) and TRBJ2-1, with D unclear. The germline V gene has CDR1 LGHDT and CDR2 YNNKEL (reference sequence). With 5 bases removed from V and 10 bases from J, the gap between germline ends came to 15 bases. This CDR3 is 13 amino acids long. The CDR3: CASSAQAHGEQFF. The DNA for the CDR3 is TGTGCCAGCAGCGCTCAGGCTCACGGCGAGCAGTTCTTC.

This rearrangement joins TRBV28 to TRBJ1-5, with 7 bases lining up with TRBD1. V lost 6 bases, J lost 5 bases, and 7 bases stayed unmatched. The length of the CDR3 is 14 residues. Germline V gene data show CDR1 as MDHEN and CDR2 as SYDVKM. CDR3 region: CASSPSRGDQPQHF. The DNA for the CDR3 is TGTGCCAGCAGCCCGTCCAGGGGGGATCAGCCCCAGCATTTT.

V usage is TRBV3-1 (or the pseudogene TRBV3-2) and J usage is TRBJ2-5; 14 nucleotides agree with TRBD2. J gave up 5 bases and V 10 bases, and 12 bases lay outside the gene matches. This CDR3 is built from 16 residues. In germline, CDR1 is LGHDT, CDR2 YNNKEL (reference sequence). The CDR3 reads CAISGTSGRVGETQYF. Written as DNA, the CDR3 is TGTGCCATCTCCGGGACTAGCGGGAGAGTTGGGGAGACCCAGTACTTC.

The chain recombines TRBV6-6 with TRBJ1-2, with D maybe TRBD1 (5 bases). The CDR3 has 13 amino acids. Germline lookup yields CDR1 MNHNY and CDR2 SVGAGI (reference sequence). V lost 4 bases, J lost 3 bases, and 9 bases lay in between. CDR3 sequence (DNA): TGTGCCAGCAGTTTCCAGGGTGACTATGGCTACACCTTC. It specifies CASSFQGDYGYTF.

The chain carries TRBV25-1 and TRBJ2-4, with D possibly being TRBD1 (5 bases). V was pared by 4 bases and J by 0 bases, with 10 bases between. CDR1 is MGHDK and CDR2 is SYGVNS in the germline V gene. The length of the CDR3 is 15 residues. In DNA, the CDR3 is TGTGCCAGCAGTGCAGGGTCCCTAGCCAAAAACATTCAGTACTTC. It translates to CASSAGSLAKNIQYF.

V usage is TRBV13 and J usage is TRBJ2-1, with TRBD2 matching over 9 bases. Per the germline V gene, CDR1 is PRHDT and CDR2 is FYEKMQ (reference sequence). The V segment lost 0 bases and the J segment 9 bases; nucleotides outside the gene matches: 3. The CDR3 runs 14 residues. In DNA form, the CDR3 reads TGTGCCAGCAGCTTAGGCGGCGGGAGGGGTGAGCAGTTCTTC. Translation: CASSLGGGRGEQFF.

This clone occurred a few times. The CDR3 here is CASSLRGSNTGELFF. The CDR3 DNA follows: TGTGCCAGCAGCTTAAGGGGTTCGAACACCGGGGAGCTGTTTTTT. This chain uses TRBV7-8 with TRBJ2-2, with D possibly TRBD1 on 5 matching bases. This CDR3 region has 15 residues. Germline V gene sequence: CDR1 SGHVS, CDR2 FQNEAQ. The V end was cut by 2 bases, the J end by 0 bases, with 7 bases between.

This chain joins TRBV7-2 and TRBJ2-6; D remains ambiguous. V was clipped by 3 bases and J by 4 bases, with 13 bases between them. CDR1 and CDR2 (germline): SGHTA, FQGNSA. There are 16 residues in the CDR3. CDR3 nucleotide sequence: TGTGCCAGCAGCTTTAGAGCAAACTTGGGGGCCAACGTCCTGACTTTC. Its translation: CASSFRANLGANVLTF.

The CDR3 DNA is TGCAGCGTTGACGCCGGACAGGGGTTTCCCAATGAGCAGTTCTTC. Translating it yields CSVDAGQGFPNEQFF. The J gene is TRBJ2-1, the V gene TRBV29-1, with 9 bases fitting TRBD1. Germline CDR1 is SQVTM and CDR2 is ANQGSEA. The CDR3 runs to 15 residues. The V segment lost 3 bases and the J segment 6 bases; nucleotides outside the gene matches: 9.

CDR3 protein: CASSPDRGNYTF. The CDR3 nucleotides read TGTGCCAGCTCACCAGACAGGGGGAACTACACCTTC. This rearrangement joins TRBV18 to TRBJ1-2; 9 nucleotides line up with TRBD1. J gave up 10 bases and V 2 bases, and 2 bases lay outside the gene matches. This CDR3 spans 12 amino acids. Germline CDR1 reads KGHSH; CDR2 reads LQKENI.

CDR3 bases: TGCGCCAGCAGCTTATCCGGGACAGGGATCTCTGGGGCCAACGTCCTGACTTTC. It translates to CASSLSGTGISGANVLTF. This chain joins TRBV5-1 and TRBJ2-6; 9 nucleotides line up with TRBD1. V was clipped by 2 bases and J by 0 bases; unmatched bases: 6. Germline lookup yields CDR1 SGHRS and CDR2 YFSETQ. CDR3 length: 18 amino acids.

The chain couples TRBV24-1 to TRBJ1-1; D is uncertain. V gave up 2 bases and J gave up 7 bases, with 7 bases separating them. CDR1 KGHDR and CDR2 SFDVKD come from the germline V gene. This CDR3 contains 12 residues. In nucleotides, the CDR3 is TGTGCCACCAGTGATTCATACGGTGAAGCTTTCTTT. This encodes CATSDSYGEAFF.

The chain uses TRBV7-8 and TRBJ2-7, with a weak D call TRBD1 (6 bases). Germline CDR1 and CDR2: SGHVS and FQNEAQ. The V gene lost 4 bases and the J gene lost 5 bases, with 12 bases spanning the gap. CDR3 length equals 13 residues. CDR3 residues: CASSSRTVNEQYF. Written as DNA, the CDR3 is TGTGCCAGCAGCTCTAGGACAGTTAACGAGCAGTACTTC.

V and J are TRBV19 and TRBJ2-7, with TRBD2 identical over 7 bases. The CDR3 has 15 amino acids. The germline V gene encodes CDR1 LNHDA and CDR2 SQIVND (reference sequence). V shed 5 bases, J shed 1 base, and the junction held 8 bases outside the gene matches. CDR3 sequence: CASSPRVGGSYEQYF. CDR3 DNA: TGTGCCAGTAGTCCGCGGGTGGGGGGGTCCTACGAGCAGTACTTC.

This clone was seen just once. The chain recombines TRBV7-9 with TRBJ1-5; possibly TRBD1 for D (5 bases). Germline V gene data show CDR1 as SEHNR and CDR2 as FQNEAQ (reference sequence). This CDR3 region has 15 residues. V was pared by 3 bases and J by 3 bases, with 12 bases between. The CDR3 region has the DNA TGTGCCAGCAGCTTGGCAGGGTATGACAATCAGCCCCAGCATTTT. Translating it yields CASSLAGYDNQPQHF.

This clone was seen a handful of times. The chain carries TRBV18 and TRBJ2-2; D is uncertain. The CDR3 has 15 residues. Germline values: CDR1 KGHSH, CDR2 LQKENI. V was trimmed by 6 bases and J by 6 bases, leaving 17 bases between them. CDR3 nucleotide sequence: TGTGCCAGCTCGCCTAAGTATAGTACAGCCGGGGAGCTGTTTTTT. It specifies CASSPKYSTAGELFF.

This clone was recorded at least ten times. V usage is TRBV5-4 and J usage is TRBJ1-3; weak D call: TRBD1 (6 bases). V gave up 3 bases and J gave up 9 bases, with 19 bases separating them. The CDR3 totals 15 residues. Germline CDR1 is SGHNT and CDR2 is YYREEE (reference sequence). In nucleotides, the CDR3 is TGTGCCAGCAGCTCCGGCCAAACCCGGGGGGCCACCATATATTTT. Protein sequence: CASSSGQTRGATIYF.

This chain joins TRBV6-2 or TRBV6-3 and TRBJ2-1; the match to TRBD2 covers 8 bases. This CDR3 spans 16 amino acids. Germline values: CDR1 MNHEY, CDR2 SVGEGT. V was clipped by 0 bases and J by 4 bases; unmatched bases: 5. CDR3 protein: CASSYSEAGVYNEQFF. CDR3 in DNA: TGTGCCAGCAGTTACTCGGAAGCGGGAGTATACAATGAGCAGTTCTTC.

The chain recombines TRBV3-1 (or the pseudogene TRBV3-2) with TRBJ2-7; 9 bases map to TRBD2. CDR1 and CDR2 (germline): LGHDT, YNNKEL (reference sequence). Trimming cost V 2 bases and J 4 bases; bases outside gene matches: 3. This CDR3 is 14 amino acids long. The CDR3 loop is CASSQQTSGYEQYF. CDR3 bases: TGTGCCAGCAGCCAACAGACTAGCGGATACGAGCAGTACTTC.

Here the CDR3 DNA reads TGTGCCAGCTCACCAGTGACAGGGGCGCGTACTGAAGCTTTCTTT. It yields the protein CASSPVTGARTEAFF. The chain uses TRBV18 and TRBJ1-1, with 8 bases matching TRBD1. Germline CDR1 and CDR2: KGHSH and LQKENI. The CDR3 spans 15 residues. With 2 bases clipped from V and 5 bases from J, the junction kept 7 bases outside the gene matches.

This chain links TRBV28 with TRBJ1-5; TRBD1 matches at 7 bases. Germline V gene data show CDR1 as MDHEN and CDR2 as SYDVKM. Trimming at V came to 6 bases and at J to 7 bases, leaving 9 bases not matched to a gene. The CDR3 loop spans 14 amino acids. This chain's CDR3 is CASRETGRPQPQHF. The CDR3 DNA reads TGTGCCAGCAGGGAGACAGGGAGGCCCCAGCCCCAGCATTTT.

This clone has a handful of counts. The gene calls are TRBV19 and TRBJ2-6, with D possibly being TRBD2 (5 bases). Germline loops: CDR1 LNHDA, CDR2 SQIVND (reference sequence). CDR3 length equals 20 residues. V gave up 2 bases and J gave up 2 bases, with 22 bases separating them. The CDR3 DNA follows: TGTGCCAGTAGTATACGGGTGGGCTTGAGGAGGTTAGCTGGGGCCAACGTCCTGACTTTC. It is translated as CASSIRVGLRRLAGANVLTF.